The clone carrying this TCR beta chain was found a few times. The V end was cut by 1 base, the J end by 0 bases, with 7 bases between. The CDR3 spans 15 residues. Germline CDR1 is SGHNT and CDR2 is YENEEA. The sample originates from a study of a mutant IDH1 vaccine in newly diagnosed glioma. Time point noted: baseline, week 1 (first vaccination visit). Indicated treatment: pre-vaccination baseline after standard-of-care therapy. Method: immunoSEQ multiplex PCR; TCRdb's copy keeps in-frame clones and lacks some. Among about 68,000 clones listed, about four fifths were seen once. The V and J genes are TRBV11-3 and TRBJ2-1; D is unresolved. The sequence was obtained from a man in his fifties or sixties with glioma. The sample was PBMCs, taken from a glioma patient treated with radiotherapy, temozolomide or both. CDR3 in DNA: TGTGCCAGCAGCTTAGCTAGGAGCTCCTACAATGAGCAGTTCTTC. It specifies CASSLARSSYNEQFF.